This TCR beta chain was profiled in a study of shared clonotypes between healthy human individuals. Study findings and constraints: Represented genetic and exposure-history diversity was restricted by having few donors.

Caucasian adults living in Nashville, Tennessee, provided all samples. Assay: immunoSEQ multiplex PCR; the TCRdb copy retains only in-frame clones and omits some. The sample has roughly 2.5 million clones, around nine tenths seen once. V shed 4 bases and J 7 bases; nucleotides not matched to a gene: 6. From germline, CDR1 is GTSNPN and CDR2 SVGIG (reference sequence). This CDR3 is 13 amino acids long. As for this clone: The antigen remains undetermined.

This sequence was found in a man aged 18 to 29 in good health. The J gene is TRBJ1-4, the V gene TRBV30, with 7 positions matching TRBD1. Source material: naive CD4+ T cells sorted from blood. As for subset: CD45RA+ positively selected. CDR3 amino acids: CAWTQGQSEKLFF. For the CDR3, the DNA is TGTGCCTGGACCCAGGGACAGTCTGAAAAACTGTTTTTT.